The 14 T cell receptor beta chains below were found in one sample sequenced in a study of CD8 T cells in Susac syndrome. The RNA, about 0.5 to 1 ug, was put through reverse transcription using random hexamers. TCRdb re-called the immunoSEQ multiplex PCR reads with MiXCR, one entry per CDR3 protein. The sample lists about 83,000 distinct CDR3 sequences; around 96% were seen once. Specimen: CD8+ T cells from PBMCs. The receptors derive from a human donor with Susac syndrome.

This chain connects TRBV4-3 to TRBJ2-6, with TRBD1 as a possible D gene (6 bases). Germline V gene lookup returns CDR1 LGHNA and CDR2 YSLEER. V lost 10 bases, J lost 0 bases, and 16 bases lay in between. The CDR3 consists of 16 residues. The CDR3 coding sequence is TGCGCCACCGGCCCGGGACAAGCCTCTGGGGCCAACGTCCTGACTTTC. Translated: CATGPGQASGANVLTF.

The chain links TRBV7-9 to TRBJ2-4; no definite D call. The CDR3 consists of 11 residues. Germline assignment: CDR1 SEHNR and CDR2 FQNEAQ (reference sequence). The V end lost 2 bases, the J end lost 13 bases, and 9 bases lay between the germline ends. The CDR3 is CASSLPGKQYF. CDR3 DNA: TGTGCCAGCAGCTTACCAGGCAAGCAGTACTTC.

The rearrangement uses TRBV4-3 and TRBJ2-4; 12 bases align to TRBD2. Unmatched junction bases numbered 12, after V lost 0 bases and J lost 9 bases. This CDR3 spans 18 amino acids. Germline CDR1 and CDR2: LGHNA and YSLEER. CDR3 in DNA: TGCGCCAGCAGCCAAGACGCTCGGACTAGCGGGATTAAGGGCATTCAGTACTTC. The encoded protein is CASSQDARTSGIKGIQYF.

The chain combines TRBV5-1 with TRBJ2-1, with D hard to call. This CDR3 comprises 12 residues. Germline loops: CDR1 SGHRS, CDR2 YFSETQ. Trimming left V 6 bases short and J 7 bases short, with 11 bases between. CDR3 bases: TGCGCCAGCAAGTTTCGGCCTAATGAGCAGTTCTTC. Encoded protein: CASKFRPNEQFF.

CDR3 bases: TGTGCCAGCTCCCCCCCCCACTCTGGGGCCAACGTCCTGACTTTC. This encodes CASSPPHSGANVLTF. The chain uses TRBV2 and TRBJ2-6; the D is unclear. Deletions cut 8 bases from V and 0 bases from J, with 11 bases between. CDR3 length: 15 amino acids. CDR1 is SNHLY, CDR2 FYNNEI, per germline. The variable domain in full, completed from reference TRBV2 and TRBJ2-6, reads EPEVTQTPSHQVTQMGQEVILRCVPISNHLYFYWYRQILGQKVEFLVSFYNNEISEKSEIFDDQFSVERPDGSNFTLKIRSTKLEDSAMYFCASSPPHSGANVLTFGAGSRLTVL.

This chain connects TRBV21-1 to TRBJ2-1. TRBV21-1 corresponds to a pseudogene. This CDR3 is built from 17 residues. CDR3 nucleotides: TGTGCCAGCCCAGAAAGTCTAGGAGCTGGATTGAACAATGAGCAGTTCTTC. Protein: CASPESLGAGLNNEQFF.

V gene TRBV24-1 combines with J gene TRBJ2-1; D possibly uses TRBD1 or TRBD2 (5 bases each). The CDR3 runs to 17 residues. V was pared by 5 bases and J by 3 bases, with 19 bases between. Germline values: CDR1 KGHDR, CDR2 SFDVKD. The CDR3 sequence is CATSVGELNEFYNEQFF. CDR3 nucleotide sequence: TGTGCCACCAGTGTGGGGGAACTAAATGAGTTCTACAATGAGCAGTTCTTC.

V usage is TRBV5-1 and J usage is TRBJ2-1, with TRBD1 identical over 7 bases. CDR3 length: 14 amino acids. Germline-derived CDR1 and CDR2 are SGHRS and YFSETQ. The ends lost 4 bases at V and 11 bases at J; junction bases unmatched: 12. The CDR3 region is CASSPLSGTAQQFF. As DNA, the CDR3 is TGCGCCAGCAGCCCTCTATCGGGGACAGCCCAGCAGTTCTTC.

The genes are TRBV2 and TRBJ1-5; possible D gene TRBD1, 5 bases. CDR1 is SNHLY and CDR2 is FYNNEI in the germline V gene. Trimming shortened V by 5 bases and J by 4 bases, and 12 bases separated the two germline ends. The CDR3 loop spans 14 amino acids. The CDR3 DNA follows: TGTGCCAGCAGTCGGAGGGGAACAAATCAGCCCCAGCATTTT. The encoded protein is CASSRRGTNQPQHF.

CDR3 DNA sequence: TGCGCCAGCAGCCAAGAGACAGGGGGGACCTACGAGCAGTACGTC. Its protein product is CASSQETGGTYEQYV. The V gene is TRBV4-1, the J gene TRBJ2-7, with TRBD1 identical over 9 bases. V lost 0 bases, J lost 2 bases, and 2 bases stayed unmatched. CDR3 length equals 15 residues. CDR1 is MGHRA and CDR2 is YSYEKL in the germline V gene.

For the CDR3, the DNA is TGTGCCACCATACGGGACTCTTGGACATCCGGGGAGCTGTTTTTT. This gives the protein CATIRDSWTSGELFF. This sequence joins TRBV2 and TRBJ2-2, with D tentatively TRBD2 (6 bases). Trimming removed 10 bases at V and 6 bases at J, with 21 bases between. This CDR3 comprises 15 residues. Germline lookup yields CDR1 SNHLY and CDR2 FYNNEI.

This chain joins TRBV29-1 and TRBJ2-1; TRBD2 is a possible D gene (6 bases). From germline, CDR1 is SQVTM and CDR2 ANQGSEA. V lost 3 bases, J lost 8 bases, and 14 bases lay in between. The length of the CDR3 is 13 residues. This CDR3 reads CSVEGGWGDEQFF. As DNA, the CDR3 is TGCAGCGTTGAGGGGGGTTGGGGGGATGAGCAGTTCTTC.

J is TRBJ2-1 and V is TRBV29-1, with D perhaps given as TRBD1 or TRBD2 (6 bases each). V was shortened by 6 bases and J by 7 bases, with 16 bases between the two germline ends. The length of the CDR3 is 13 residues. Looked up from germline, CDR1 is SQVTM and CDR2 is ANQGSEA. In DNA form, the CDR3 reads TGCAGCGTAGGGCCGGGGGCAATGAATGAGCAGTTCTTC. Its translation: CSVGPGAMNEQFF.

This rearrangement joins TRBV14 to TRBJ2-1; TRBD2 agrees at 8 bases. With 4 bases clipped from V and 7 bases from J, the junction kept 6 bases outside the gene matches. Per germline, CDR1 SGHDN and CDR2 FVKESK. The CDR3 length is 14 residues. CDR3 amino acids: CASSRRGGPNEQFF. The CDR3 DNA is TGTGCCAGCAGCCGCCGGGGGGGCCCGAATGAGCAGTTCTTC.